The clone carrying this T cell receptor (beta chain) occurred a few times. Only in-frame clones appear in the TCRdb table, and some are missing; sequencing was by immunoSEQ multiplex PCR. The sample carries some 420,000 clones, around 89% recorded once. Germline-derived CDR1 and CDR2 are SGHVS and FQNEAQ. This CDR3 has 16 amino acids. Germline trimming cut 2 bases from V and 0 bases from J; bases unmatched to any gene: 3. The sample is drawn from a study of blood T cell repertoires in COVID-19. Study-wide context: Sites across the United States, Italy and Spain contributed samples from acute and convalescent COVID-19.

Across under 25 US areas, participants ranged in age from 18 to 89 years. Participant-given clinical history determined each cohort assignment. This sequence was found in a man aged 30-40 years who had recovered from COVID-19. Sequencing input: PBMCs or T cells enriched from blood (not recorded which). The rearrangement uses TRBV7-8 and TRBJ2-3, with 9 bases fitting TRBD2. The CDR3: CASSLSSGTSTDTQYF. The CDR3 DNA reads TGTGCCAGCAGCTTATCTAGCGGGACTAGCACAGATACGCAGTATTTT.